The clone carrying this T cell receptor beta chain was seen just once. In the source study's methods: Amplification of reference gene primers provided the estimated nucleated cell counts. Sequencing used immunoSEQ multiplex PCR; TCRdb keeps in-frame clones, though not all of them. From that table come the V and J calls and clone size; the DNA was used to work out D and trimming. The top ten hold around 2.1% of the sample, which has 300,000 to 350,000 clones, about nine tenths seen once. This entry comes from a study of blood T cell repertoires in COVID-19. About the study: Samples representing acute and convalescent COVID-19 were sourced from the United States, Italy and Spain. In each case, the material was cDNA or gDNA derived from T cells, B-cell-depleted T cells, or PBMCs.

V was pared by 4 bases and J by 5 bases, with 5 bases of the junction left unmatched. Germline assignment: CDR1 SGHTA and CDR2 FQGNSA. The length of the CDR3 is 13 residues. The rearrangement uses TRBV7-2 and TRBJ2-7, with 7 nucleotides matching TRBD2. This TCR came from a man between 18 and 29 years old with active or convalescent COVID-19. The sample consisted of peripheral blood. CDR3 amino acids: CASSWAGRDEQYF. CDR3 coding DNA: TGTGCCAGCAGCTGGGCAGGGAGGGACGAGCAGTACTTC. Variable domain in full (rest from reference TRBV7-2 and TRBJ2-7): GAGVSQSPSNKVTEKGKDVELRCDPISGHTALYWYRQSLGQGLEFLIYFQGNSAPDKSGLPSDRFSAERTGGSVSTLTIQRTQQEDSAVYLCASSWAGRDEQYFGPGTRLTVT.